The TCR beta chain described here comes from a study of blood T cell repertoires in COVID-19. The protocol was immunoSEQ multiplex PCR, while the TCRdb copy is restricted to in-frame clones and leaves out a portion. This sample carries 300,000 to 400,000 clones, 88% of them seen once, and the ten largest clones take 1.5% to 2%. The CDR3 totals 13 residues. V lost 0 bases and J lost 6, with 9 bases in between. Per germline, CDR1 SGHRS and CDR2 YFSETQ. V and J are TRBV5-1 and TRBJ1-1; D not certain. The sequenced sample consisted of peripheral blood. This clonotype originated in a woman in her 30s with COVID-19, enrolled during active disease. CDR3 DNA sequence: TGCGCCAGCAGCTTGGCTGTGAGGTCTGAAGCTTTCTTT. Translated: CASSLAVRSEAFF.